Detailed here is one T cell receptor beta chain. Its target is not known. The donors were members of the validation cohort, which comprised approximately 120 subjects and was separate from the first cohort of 670 or so subjects. This sample is drawn from a study of cytomegalovirus exposure and HLA in healthy donors. Background on the study: The use of the same platform for the 90 to 150 validation repertoires and the roughly 680 first-cohort repertoires was reported by a later analysis. Overall study results and limits: Some TCR beta chains (164 of them) were listed as cytomegalovirus-associated.

Clones were sequenced by immunoSEQ multiplex PCR, and TCRdb holds only the in-frame ones, with some missing. The sample includes about 180,000 clones, around nine tenths of them seen just once. The CDR3 runs to 14 residues. Sample: PBMCs. This sequence was found in a man between 18 and 35 years old in good health and CMV-seropositive. The rearrangement joins TRBV21-1 to TRBJ2-3; TRBD2 reflects the table's D call only, with no check against the DNA. TRBV21-1 has pseudogene status. The DNA for the CDR3 is TGTGCCAGCCGCCGGGAGGTGGGCACAGATACGCAGTATTTT. Its protein product is CASRREVGTDTQYF.